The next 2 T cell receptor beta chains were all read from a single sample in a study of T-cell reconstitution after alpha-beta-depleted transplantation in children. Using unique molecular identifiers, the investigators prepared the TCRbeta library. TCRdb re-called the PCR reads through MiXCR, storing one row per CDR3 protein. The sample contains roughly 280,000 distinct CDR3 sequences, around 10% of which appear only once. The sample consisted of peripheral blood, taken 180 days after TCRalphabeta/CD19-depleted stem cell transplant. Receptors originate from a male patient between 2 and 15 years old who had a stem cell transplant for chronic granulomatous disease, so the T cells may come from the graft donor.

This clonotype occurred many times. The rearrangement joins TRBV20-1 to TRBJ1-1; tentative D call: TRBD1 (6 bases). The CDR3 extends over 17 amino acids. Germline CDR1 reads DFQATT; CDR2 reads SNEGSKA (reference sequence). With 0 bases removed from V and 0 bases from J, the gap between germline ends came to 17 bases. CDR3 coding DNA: TGCAGTGCTAGAGAGGGAGCAGGGGCTCTACTGAACACTGAAGCTTTCTTT. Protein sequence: CSAREGAGALLNTEAFF.

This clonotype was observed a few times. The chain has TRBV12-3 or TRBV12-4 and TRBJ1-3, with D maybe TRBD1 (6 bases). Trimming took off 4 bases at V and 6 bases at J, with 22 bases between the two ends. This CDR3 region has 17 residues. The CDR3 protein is CASSSRGTGTLENTIYF. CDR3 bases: TGTGCCAGCAGTTCGCGGGGAACAGGGACACTCGAAAACACCATATATTTT.